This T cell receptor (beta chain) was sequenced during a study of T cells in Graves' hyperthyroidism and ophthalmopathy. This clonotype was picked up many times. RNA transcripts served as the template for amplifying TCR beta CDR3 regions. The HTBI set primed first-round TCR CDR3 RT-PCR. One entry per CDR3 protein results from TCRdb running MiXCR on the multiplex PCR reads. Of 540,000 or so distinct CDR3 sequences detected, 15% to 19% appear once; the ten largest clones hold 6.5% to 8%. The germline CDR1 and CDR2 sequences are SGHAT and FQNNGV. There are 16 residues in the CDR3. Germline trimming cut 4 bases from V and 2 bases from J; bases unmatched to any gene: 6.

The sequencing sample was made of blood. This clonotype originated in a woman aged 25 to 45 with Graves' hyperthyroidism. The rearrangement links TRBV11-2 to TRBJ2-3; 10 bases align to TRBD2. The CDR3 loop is CASSSGTSGVTDTQYF. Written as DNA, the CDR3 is TGTGCCAGCAGCTCAGGAACTAGCGGGGTCACAGATACGCAGTATTTT.